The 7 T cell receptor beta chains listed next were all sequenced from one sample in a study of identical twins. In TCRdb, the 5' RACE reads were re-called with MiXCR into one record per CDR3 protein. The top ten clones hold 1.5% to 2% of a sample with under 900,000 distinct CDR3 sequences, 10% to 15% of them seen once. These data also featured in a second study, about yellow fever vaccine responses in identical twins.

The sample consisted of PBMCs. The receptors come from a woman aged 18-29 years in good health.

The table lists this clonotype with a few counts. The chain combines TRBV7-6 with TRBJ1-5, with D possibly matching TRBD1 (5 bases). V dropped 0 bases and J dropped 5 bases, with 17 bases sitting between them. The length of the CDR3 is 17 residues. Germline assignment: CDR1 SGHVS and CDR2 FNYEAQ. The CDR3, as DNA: TGTGCCAGCAGCTTAGCGTCGGCACCGAAGGGGCATCAGCCCCAGCATTTT. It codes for CASSLASAPKGHQPQHF.

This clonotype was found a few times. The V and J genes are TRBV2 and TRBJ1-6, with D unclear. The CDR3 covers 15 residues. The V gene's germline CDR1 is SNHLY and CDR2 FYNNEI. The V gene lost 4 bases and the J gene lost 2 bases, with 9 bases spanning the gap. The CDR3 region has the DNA TGTGCCAGCAGTGGTTCGGGTACCTATAATTCACCCCTCCACTTT. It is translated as CASSGSGTYNSPLHF.

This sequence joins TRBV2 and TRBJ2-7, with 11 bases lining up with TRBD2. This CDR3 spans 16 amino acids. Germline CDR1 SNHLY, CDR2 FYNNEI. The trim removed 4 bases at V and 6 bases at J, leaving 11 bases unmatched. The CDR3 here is CASSGNILAGALEQYF. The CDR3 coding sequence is TGTGCCAGCAGTGGGAACATACTAGCGGGAGCTCTCGAGCAGTACTTC. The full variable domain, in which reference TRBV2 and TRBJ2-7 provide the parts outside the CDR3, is EPEVTQTPSHQVTQMGQEVILRCVPISNHLYFYWYRQILGQKVEFLVSFYNNEISEKSEIFDDQFSVERPDGSNFTLKIRSTKLEDSAMYFCASSGNILAGALEQYFGPGTRLTVT.

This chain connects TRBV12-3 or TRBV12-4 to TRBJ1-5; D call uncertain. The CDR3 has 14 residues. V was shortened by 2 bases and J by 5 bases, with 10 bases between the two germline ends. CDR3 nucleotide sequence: TGTGCCAGCAGTTTAAGGGCGGACTATCAGCCCCAGCATTTT. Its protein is CASSLRADYQPQHF.

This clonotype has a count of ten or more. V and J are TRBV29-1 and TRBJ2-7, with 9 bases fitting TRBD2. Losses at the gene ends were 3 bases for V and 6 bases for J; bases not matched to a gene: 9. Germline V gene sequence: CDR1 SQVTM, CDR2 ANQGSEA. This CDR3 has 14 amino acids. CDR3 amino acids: CSVDRVTSGSEQYF. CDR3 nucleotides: TGCAGCGTTGATAGAGTGACTAGCGGATCCGAGCAGTACTTC.

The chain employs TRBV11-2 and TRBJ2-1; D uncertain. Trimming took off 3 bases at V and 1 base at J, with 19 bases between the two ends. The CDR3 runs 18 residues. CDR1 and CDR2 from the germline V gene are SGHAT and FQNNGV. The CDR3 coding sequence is TGTGCCAGCAGCTTCCGGGCCCGTGAGTGGGATTCCTACAATGAGCAGTTCTTC. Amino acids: CASSFRAREWDSYNEQFF. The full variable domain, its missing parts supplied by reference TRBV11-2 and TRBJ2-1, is EAGVAQSPRYKIIEKRQSVAFWCNPISGHATLYWYQQILGQGPKLLIQFQNNGVVDDSQLPKDRFSAERLKGVDSTLKIQPAKLEDSAVYLCASSFRAREWDSYNEQFFGPGTRLTVL.

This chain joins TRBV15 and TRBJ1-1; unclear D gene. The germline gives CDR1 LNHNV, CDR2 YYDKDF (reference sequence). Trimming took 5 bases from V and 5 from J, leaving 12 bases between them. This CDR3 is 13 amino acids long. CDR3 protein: CATSARGLTEAFF. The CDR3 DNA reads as TGTGCCACCAGCGCCCGCGGCTTGACTGAAGCTTTCTTT.